This is a list of T cell receptor beta chains from one sample in a study of T cell repertoires in cytomegalovirus infection. TCRdb re-analysed the reads in MiXCR, keeping a single row per CDR3 protein. This sample has under 350,000 distinct CDR3 sequences, with roughly a fifth found just once. For these receptors, no antigen is known. Sample: cultured PBMCs, taken from culture after CMV antigen stimulation. Every receptor here comes from a human donor in good health (CMV status not recorded). Some clones in this sample may be carry-over from other donors' samples. CDR3s include the opening cysteine and the closing phenylalanine or tryptophan. A D gene is named only where the DNA matches it firmly. Size is omitted from some rows. Given values are once, few, many or a class for expanded clones.

TRBJ2-7 | . | TRBD2 | TRBV27 | CASSPQTSRGDEQYF | TGTGCCAGCAGTCCACAGACTAGCCGTGGCGACGAGCAGTACTTC
TRBJ2-5 | few | TRBD2 | TRBV5-1 | CASSFGTSGETQYF | TGCGCCAGCAGCTTCGGGACTAGCGGAGAGACCCAGTACTTC
TRBJ2-5 | . | . | TRBV9 | CASSGRNQETQYF | TGTGCCAGCAGCGGTCGTAACCAAGAGACCCAGTACTTC
TRBJ2-5 | . | . | TRBV11-2 | CASSLGWTAQETQYF | TGTGCCAGCAGCTTGGGGTGGACAGCCCAAGAGACCCAGTACTTC
TRBJ1-1 | many | . | TRBV7-2 | CASSLAGQRRAFF | TGTGCCAGCAGCTTAGCGGGACAAAGGAGGGCTTTCTTT
TRBJ1-6 | . | . | TRBV25-1 | CASSPDSFLGSPLHF | TGTGCCAGCAGTCCCGACTCCTTTCTTGGGTCACCCCTCCACTTT
TRBJ2-7 | few | . | TRBV12-3/TRBV12-4 | CASGPGGRYEQYF | TGTGCCAGCGGCCCAGGAGGGAGGTACGAGCAGTACTTC
TRBJ2-3 | many | . | TRBV4-1 | CASSQAGTDTQYF | TGCGCCAGCAGCCAAGCCGGGACAGATACGCAGTATTTT
TRBJ2-3 | . | TRBD1 | TRBV7-2 | CASGTGGNTDTQYF | TGTGCCAGCGGCACAGGGGGTAACACAGATACGCAGTATTTT
TRBJ1-1 | . | . | TRBV19 | CASTVAGPNTEAFF | TGTGCCAGTACGGTCGCTGGACCGAACACTGAAGCTTTCTTT
TRBJ1-1 | . | . | TRBV19 | CASSKVGFANTEAFF | TGTGCCAGTAGTAAAGTAGGGTTCGCGAACACTGAAGCTTTCTTT
TRBJ1-5 | many | . | TRBV7-2 | CASSPGGSATQPQHF | TGTGCCAGCAGCCCCGGGGGCAGCGCCACTCAGCCCCAGCATTTT
TRBJ1-2 | . | . | TRBV19 | CASQGAANYGYTF | TGTGCCAGTCAAGGGGCCGCTAACTATGGCTACACCTTC
TRBJ2-5 | many | . | TRBV7-4 | CASSSGRGQETQYF | TGTGCCAGCAGCTCAGGGCGGGGCCAAGAGACCCAGTACTTC
TRBJ2-7 | few | . | TRBV6-2/TRBV6-3 | CASSYGGASYEQYF | TGTGCCAGCAGTTACGGGGGAGCGTCCTACGAGCAGTACTTC
TRBJ1-5 | . | TRBD1 | TRBV2 | CASSGSQGAWNQPQHF | TGTGCCAGCAGTGGATCACAGGGGGCTTGGAATCAGCCCCAGCATTTT
TRBJ2-3 | . | TRBD2 | TRBV19 | CASMTSGPTDTQYF | TGTGCCAGTATGACTAGCGGGCCGACAGATACGCAGTATTTT
TRBJ1-5 | many | . | TRBV7-9 | CASSFGGLSNQPQHF | TGTGCCAGCAGCTTCGGGGGGCTGAGCAATCAGCCCCAGCATTTT
TRBJ2-1 | . | TRBD2 | TRBV7-1 | CASSPRPGLVKNEQFF | TGTGCCAGCAGCCCAAGGCCGGGACTAGTTAAGAATGAGCAGTTCTTC
TRBJ2-1 | many | TRBD2 | TRBV7-2 | CASSLGLAGDYNEQFF | TGTGCCAGCAGCCTGGGACTAGCGGGAGACTACAATGAGCAGTTCTTC
TRBJ2-7 | few | . | TRBV30 | CAWKGAIAYEQYF | TGTGCCTGGAAAGGGGCGATAGCGTACGAGCAGTACTTC
TRBJ1-1 | many | . | TRBV11-3 | CASSFQGMNTEAFF | TGTGCCAGCAGCTTTCAGGGAATGAACACTGAAGCTTTCTTT
TRBJ2-3 | few | TRBD1 | TRBV7-2 | CASSLNRGLTDTQYF | TGTGCCAGCAGCTTAAACAGGGGATTGACAGATACGCAGTATTTT
TRBJ2-5 | . | . | TRBV6-5 | CASRLGRVETQYF | TGTGCCAGCAGACTGGGGCGCGTTGAGACCCAGTACTTC
TRBJ2-1 | few | TRBD2 | TRBV4-2 | CASSQDLLAVGEQFF | TGTGCCAGCAGCCAAGATCTTCTAGCGGTTGGTGAGCAGTTCTTC
TRBJ2-7 | many | . | TRBV10-3 | CAISGQSYEQYF | TGTGCCATCAGCGGACAGTCCTACGAGCAGTACTTC
TRBJ2-7 | . | . | TRBV7-2 | CDSSLVTRSYEQYF | TGTGACAGCAGCTTAGTGACAAGGTCCTACGAGCAGTACTTC
TRBJ2-1 | few | TRBD2 | TRBV7-8 | CASSLALAGGPVF | TGTGCCAGCAGCTTAGCGCTAGCGGGAGGGCCGGTCTTC
TRBJ2-1 | few | . | TRBV5-4 | CASSLAEVFGNNEQFF | TGTGCCAGCAGCTTGGCCGAGGTCTTCGGGAACAATGAGCAGTTCTTC
TRBJ2-7 | few | TRBD2 | TRBV4-1 | CASSQDLASGAYEQYF | TGCGCCAGCAGCCAAGATCTGGCTAGCGGGGCCTACGAGCAGTACTTC
TRBJ2-7 | few | . | TRBV4-1 | CASSQEPPGSLVNEQYF | TGCGCCAGCAGCCAAGAACCTCCCGGATCCCTAGTCAACGAGCAGTACTTC
TRBJ1-2 | few | TRBD1 | TRBV28 | CASRVTGVCTF | TGTGCCAGCAGGGTAACAGGGGTTTGCACCTTC
TRBJ1-3 | many | . | TRBV7-2 | CASSAGSAGNTIYF | TGTGCCAGCAGCGCAGGGAGTGCAGGAAACACCATATATTTT
TRBJ2-2 | . | . | TRBV4-2 | CASSQTIGTVNTGELFF | TGTGCCAGCAGCCAAACTATAGGGACTGTGAACACCGGGGAGCTGTTTTTT
TRBJ2-6 | . | TRBD1 | TRBV4-3 | CASSHIGQGTGANVLTF | TGCGCCAGCAGCCATATAGGACAGGGGACTGGGGCCAACGTCCTGACTTTC
TRBJ2-7 | few | TRBD2 | TRBV27 | CASSLGSSGTYEQYF | TGTGCCAGCAGTTTAGGTTCTAGCGGGACGTACGAGCAGTACTTC
TRBJ2-3 | few | TRBD2 | TRBV7-2 | CASSFRTSGSSDTQYF | TGTGCCAGCAGCTTCCGGACTAGCGGGAGTTCAGATACGCAGTATTTT
TRBJ1-1 | few | . | TRBV12-3/TRBV12-4 | CASRIRVNTEAFF | TGTGCCAGCAGGATCAGGGTGAACACTGAAGCTTTCTTT
TRBJ1-4 | . | . | TRBV19 | CASSMWGPNEKLFF | TGTGCCAGTAGTATGTGGGGACCGAATGAAAAACTGTTTTTT
TRBJ2-5 | . | . | TRBV4-3 | CASSQSVTFHQETQYF | TGCGCCAGCAGCCAATCGGTGACTTTTCACCAAGAGACCCAGTACTTC
TRBJ2-3 | many | TRBD2 | TRBV7-2 | CASSLSSGGDTQYF | TGTGCCAGCAGCTTATCTAGCGGAGGAGATACGCAGTATTTT
TRBJ1-1 | many | . | TRBV7-7 | CASSRQLNTEAFF | TGTGCCAGCAGCCGACAGCTTAACACTGAAGCTTTCTTT
TRBJ2-3 | many | TRBD2 | TRBV7-8 | CASSLTGGAGNTQYF | TGTGCCAGCAGCTTGACGGGAGGGGCTGGGAATACGCAGTATTTT